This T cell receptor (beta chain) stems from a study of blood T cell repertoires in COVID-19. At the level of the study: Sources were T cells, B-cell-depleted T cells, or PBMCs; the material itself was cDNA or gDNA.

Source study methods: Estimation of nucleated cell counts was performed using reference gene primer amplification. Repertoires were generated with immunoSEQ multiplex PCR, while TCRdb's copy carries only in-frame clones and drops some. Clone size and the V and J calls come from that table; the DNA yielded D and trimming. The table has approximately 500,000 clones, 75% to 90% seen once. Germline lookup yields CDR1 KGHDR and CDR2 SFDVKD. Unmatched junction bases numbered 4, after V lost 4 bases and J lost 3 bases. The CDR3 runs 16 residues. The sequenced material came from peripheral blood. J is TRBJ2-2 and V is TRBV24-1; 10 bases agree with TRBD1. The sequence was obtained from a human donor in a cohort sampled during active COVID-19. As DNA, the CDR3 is TGTGCCACCAGTGACGACAGGGGGCAGTACACCGGGGAGCTGTTTTTT. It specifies CATSDDRGQYTGELFF.